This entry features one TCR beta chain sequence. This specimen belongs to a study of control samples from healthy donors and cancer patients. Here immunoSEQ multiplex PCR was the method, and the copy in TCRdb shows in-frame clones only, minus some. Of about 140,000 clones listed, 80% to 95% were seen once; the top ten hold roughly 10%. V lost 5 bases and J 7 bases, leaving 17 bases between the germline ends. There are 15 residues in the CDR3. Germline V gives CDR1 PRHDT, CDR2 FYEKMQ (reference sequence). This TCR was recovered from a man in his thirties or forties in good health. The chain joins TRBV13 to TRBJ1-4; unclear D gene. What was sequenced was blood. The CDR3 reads CASSNRQAGGEKLFF. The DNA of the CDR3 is TGTGCCAGCAGCAACCGCCAAGCAGGCGGTGAAAAACTGTTTTTT.